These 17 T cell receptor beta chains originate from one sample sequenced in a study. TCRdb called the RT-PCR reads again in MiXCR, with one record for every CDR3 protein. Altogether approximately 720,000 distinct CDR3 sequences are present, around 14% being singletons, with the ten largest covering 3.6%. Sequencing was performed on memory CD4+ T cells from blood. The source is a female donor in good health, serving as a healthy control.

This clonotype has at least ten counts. The CDR3 nucleotides are TGTGCCAGCAGCTTGGGGGGGTTCTATGGCTACACCTTC. This codes for CASSLGGFYGYTF. The chain carries TRBV5-6 and TRBJ1-2; D is perhaps TRBD1 (5 bases). The V gene's germline CDR1 is SGHDT and CDR2 YYEEEE. CDR3 length: 13 residues. The germline V and J ends were trimmed by 0 bases and 4 bases, with 7 bases remaining between them. The entire variable domain, with the rest obtained from reference TRBV5-6 and TRBJ1-2, is as follows: DAGVTQSPTHLIKTRGQQVTLRCSPKSGHDTVSWYQQALGQGPQFIFQYYEEEERQRGNFPDRFSGHQFPNYSSELNVNALLLGDSALYLCASSLGGFYGYTFGSGTRLTVV.

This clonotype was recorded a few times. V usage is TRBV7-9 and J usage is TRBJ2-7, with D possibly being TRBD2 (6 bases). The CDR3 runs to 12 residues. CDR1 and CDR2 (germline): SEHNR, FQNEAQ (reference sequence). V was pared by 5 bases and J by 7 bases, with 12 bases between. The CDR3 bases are TGTGCCAGCAGCATTGGGGGAGGAGAGCAGTACTTC. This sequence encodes CASSIGGGEQYF. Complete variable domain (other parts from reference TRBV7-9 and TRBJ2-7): DTGVSQNPRHKITKRGQNVTFRCDPISEHNRLYWYRQTLGQGPEFLTYFQNEAQLEKSRLLSDRFSAERPKGSFSTLEIQRTEQGDSAMYLCASSIGGGEQYFGPGTRLTVT.

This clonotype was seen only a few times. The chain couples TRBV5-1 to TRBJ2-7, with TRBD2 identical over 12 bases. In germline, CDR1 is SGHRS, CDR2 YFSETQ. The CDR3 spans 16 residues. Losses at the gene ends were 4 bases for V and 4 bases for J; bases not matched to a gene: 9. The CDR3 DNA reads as TGCGCCAGCAGCCCCGGGCGGACTAGCGGGGCATACGAGCAGTACTTC. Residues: CASSPGRTSGAYEQYF. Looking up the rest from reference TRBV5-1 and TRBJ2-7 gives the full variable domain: KAGVTQTPRYLIKTRGQQVTLSCSPISGHRSVSWYQQTPGQGLQFLFEYFSETQRNKGNFPGRFSGRQFSNSRSEMNVSTLELGDSALYLCASSPGRTSGAYEQYFGPGTRLTVT.

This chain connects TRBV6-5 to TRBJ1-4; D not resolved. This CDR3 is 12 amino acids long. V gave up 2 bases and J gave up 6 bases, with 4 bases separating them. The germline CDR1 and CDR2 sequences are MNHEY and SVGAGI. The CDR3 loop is CASSYRDEKLFF. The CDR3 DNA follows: TGTGCCAGCAGTTACAGGGATGAAAAACTGTTTTTT.

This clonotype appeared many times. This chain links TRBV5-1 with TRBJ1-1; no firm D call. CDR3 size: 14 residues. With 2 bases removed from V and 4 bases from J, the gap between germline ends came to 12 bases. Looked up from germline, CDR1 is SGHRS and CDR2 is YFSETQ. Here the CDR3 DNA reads TGCGCCAGCAGCTTCTTTGGGATCGGCACTGAAGCTTTCTTT. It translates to CASSFFGIGTEAFF. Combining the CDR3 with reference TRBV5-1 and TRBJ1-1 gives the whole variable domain KAGVTQTPRYLIKTRGQQVTLSCSPISGHRSVSWYQQTPGQGLQFLFEYFSETQRNKGNFPGRFSGRQFSNSRSEMNVSTLELGDSALYLCASSFFGIGTEAFFGQGTRLTVV.

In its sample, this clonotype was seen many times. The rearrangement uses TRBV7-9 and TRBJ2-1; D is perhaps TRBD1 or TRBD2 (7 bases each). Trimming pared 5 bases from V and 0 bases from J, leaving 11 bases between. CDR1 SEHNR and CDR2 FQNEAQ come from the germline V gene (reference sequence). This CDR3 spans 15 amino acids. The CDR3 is CASSAGGASYNEQFF. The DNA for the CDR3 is TGTGCCAGCAGCGCAGGGGGGGCCTCCTACAATGAGCAGTTCTTC.

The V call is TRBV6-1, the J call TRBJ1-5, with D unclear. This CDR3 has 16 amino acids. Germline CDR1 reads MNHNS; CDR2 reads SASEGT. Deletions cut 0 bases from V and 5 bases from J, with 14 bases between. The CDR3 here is CASSEAGPRADQPQHF. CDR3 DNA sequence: TGTGCCAGCAGTGAAGCCGGGCCACGGGCAGATCAGCCCCAGCATTTT.

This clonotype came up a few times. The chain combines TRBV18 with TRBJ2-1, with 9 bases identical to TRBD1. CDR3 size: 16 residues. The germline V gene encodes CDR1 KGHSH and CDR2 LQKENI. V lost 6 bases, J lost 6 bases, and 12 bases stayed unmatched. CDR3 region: CASSRLDRGVGNEQFF. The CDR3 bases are TGTGCCAGCTCTCGACTGGACAGGGGAGTTGGCAATGAGCAGTTCTTC.

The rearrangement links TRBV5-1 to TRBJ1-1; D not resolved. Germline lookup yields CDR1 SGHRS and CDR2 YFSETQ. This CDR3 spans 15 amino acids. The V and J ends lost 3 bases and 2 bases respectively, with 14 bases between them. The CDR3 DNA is TGCGCCAGCAGCTCGGGTCTCGGAACAAACACTGAAGCTTTCTTT. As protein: CASSSGLGTNTEAFF.

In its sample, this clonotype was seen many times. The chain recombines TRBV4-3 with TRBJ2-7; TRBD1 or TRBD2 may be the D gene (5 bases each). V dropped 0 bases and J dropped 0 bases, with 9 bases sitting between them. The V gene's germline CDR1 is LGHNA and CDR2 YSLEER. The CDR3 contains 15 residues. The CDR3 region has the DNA TGCGCCAGCAGCCAAGAATGGGGGATCTCCTACGAGCAGTACTTC. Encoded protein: CASSQEWGISYEQYF.

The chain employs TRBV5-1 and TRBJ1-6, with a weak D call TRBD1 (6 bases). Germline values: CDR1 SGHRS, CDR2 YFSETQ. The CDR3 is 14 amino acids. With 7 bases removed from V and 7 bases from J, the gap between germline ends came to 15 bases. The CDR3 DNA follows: TGCGCCAGCTTCTTGCCAGGGGAGAATTCACCCCTCCACTTT. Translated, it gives CASFLPGENSPLHF.

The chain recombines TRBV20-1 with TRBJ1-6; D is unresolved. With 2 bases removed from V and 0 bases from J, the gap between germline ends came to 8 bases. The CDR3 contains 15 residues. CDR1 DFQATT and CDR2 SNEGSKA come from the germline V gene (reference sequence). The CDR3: CSARIPRSYNSPLHF. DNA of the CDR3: TGCAGTGCTAGAATCCCCCGCTCCTATAATTCACCCCTCCACTTT.

The CDR3 DNA follows: TGTGCCAGCAGCCCCCCTGCCGCTAAAGCTTTCTTT. As protein: CASSPPAAKAFF. The V gene is TRBV6-1, the J gene TRBJ1-1; no definite D call. V lost 6 bases and J 9 bases, leaving 14 bases between the germline ends. CDR1 and CDR2 (germline): MNHNS, SASEGT. The CDR3 is made up of 12 amino acids.

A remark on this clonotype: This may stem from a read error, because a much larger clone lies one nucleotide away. CDR3: CASSRGGIQKPQHF. As DNA, the CDR3 is TGTGCCAGCAGCAGGGGGGGGATTCAGAAGCCCCAGCATTTT. The V and J genes are TRBV7-9 and TRBJ1-5, with D possibly matching TRBD1 (6 bases). CDR3 size: 14 residues. V was clipped by 5 bases and J by 8 bases, with 16 bases between them. In germline, CDR1 is SEHNR, CDR2 FQNEAQ (reference sequence).

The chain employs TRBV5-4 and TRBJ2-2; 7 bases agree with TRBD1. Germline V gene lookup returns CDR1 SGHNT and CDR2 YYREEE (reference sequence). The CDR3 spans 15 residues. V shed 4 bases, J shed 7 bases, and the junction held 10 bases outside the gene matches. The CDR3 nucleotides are TGTGCCAGCAGCCCTGACAGGGATGTTGGCGGGGAGCTGTTTTTT. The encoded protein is CASSPDRDVGGELFF.

This chain's CDR3 is CASSDTLGTDTQYF. CDR3 DNA: TGTGCCAGCAGTGACACCTTGGGCACAGATACGCAGTATTTT. The rearrangement joins TRBV6-5 to TRBJ2-3, with no clear D. Trimming shortened V by 5 bases and J by 1 base, and 10 bases separated the two germline ends. The CDR3 is 14 residues long. CDR1 and CDR2 (germline): MNHEY, SVGAGI.

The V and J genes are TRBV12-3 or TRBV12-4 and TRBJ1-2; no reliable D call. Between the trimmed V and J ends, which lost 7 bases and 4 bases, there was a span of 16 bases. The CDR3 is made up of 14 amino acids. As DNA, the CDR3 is TGTGCCAGCACCGCTTGGGGTTCCCCCTATGGCTACACCTTC. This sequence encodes CASTAWGSPYGYTF.